A single sample is the source of the 25 T cell receptor beta chains below, sequenced in a study of response to subunit inactivated influenza vaccine. One entry per CDR3 protein, called by TCRdb with MiXCR from the RT-PCR reads. The sample holds 650,000 to 800,000 distinct CDR3 sequences; around 13% are singletons and the top ten take less than 7%. Specimen: PBMCs from blood, collected less than 15 days before vaccination. All receptors derive from a middle-aged man who received an inactivated influenza vaccine.

Many counts were recorded for this clonotype. The V gene is TRBV4-1, the J gene TRBJ1-5; D is undetermined. V lost 3 bases, J lost 6 bases, and 12 bases lay in between. The germline CDR1 and CDR2 sequences are MGHRA and YSYEKL. This CDR3 has 14 residues. The CDR3 region is CASSQVDRGQPQHF. The DNA for the CDR3 is TGCGCCAGCAGCCAGGTGGATCGGGGTCAGCCCCAGCATTTT.

This clonotype was counted a few times. The chain joins TRBV7-2 to TRBJ2-5; D call uncertain. V was shortened by 5 bases and J by 6 bases, with 16 bases between the two germline ends. CDR1 and CDR2 from the germline V gene are SGHTA and FQGNSA. CDR3 length equals 14 residues. This CDR3 reads CASSPGLGQKTQYF. DNA for the CDR3: TGTGCCAGCAGCCCAGGCTTGGGCCAGAAGACCCAGTACTTC.

The CDR3 DNA reads TGTGCCAGCAGCCCACTCCCCCGGCTGGGGTTTGGGGATACGCAGTATTTT. Its translation is CASSPLPRLGFGDTQYF. The J gene is TRBJ2-3, the V gene TRBV5-6; D gene unclear. Germline V lookup: CDR1 SGHDT, CDR2 YYEEEE. This CDR3 region has 17 residues. Trimming cost V 4 bases and J 6 bases, with 24 bases left between them.

The chain couples TRBV4-3 to TRBJ2-1; 7 nucleotides match TRBD1. Per germline, CDR1 LGHNA and CDR2 YSLEER. V lost 4 bases to trimming and J lost 15 bases; unmatched junction nucleotides: 18. The CDR3 has 15 residues. DNA of the CDR3: TGCGCCAGCAGCCCCCGCCCCAGGGAGCCGAGGGGGCGGTTCTTC. As protein: CASSPRPREPRGRFF.

Concerning this clonotype: A much larger clone sits a single nucleotide away, making a read error possible. This chain links TRBV20-1 with TRBJ2-3, with D possibly matching TRBD2 (6 bases). The CDR3 is 16 residues long. CDR1 and CDR2 (germline): DFQATT, SNEGSKA (reference sequence). The CDR3 protein is CCARDWEASLTDTQYF. The CDR3 DNA follows: TGCTGTGCTAGAGACTGGGAGGCTAGCCTCACAGATACGCAGTATTTT.

CDR3 loop: CAISDSQGKSNEQFF. In DNA form, the CDR3 reads TGTGCCATCAGTGATAGTCAGGGAAAAAGCAATGAGCAGTTCTTC. The gene calls are TRBV10-3 and TRBJ2-1, with a weak D call TRBD1 (5 bases). CDR1 and CDR2 (germline): ENHRY, SYGVKD. The V end lost 3 bases, the J end lost 6 bases, and 15 bases lay between the germline ends. This CDR3 region has 15 residues.

The CDR3 protein is CSAPLAGVREQYF. CDR3 bases: TGCAGTGCTCCCCTAGCGGGAGTTAGAGAGCAGTACTTC. The chain joins TRBV20-1 to TRBJ2-7; TRBD2 matches 10 bases. The CDR3 spans 13 residues. With 5 bases clipped from V and 7 bases from J, the junction kept 8 bases outside the gene matches. Germline values: CDR1 DFQATT, CDR2 SNEGSKA (reference sequence).

Many counts were recorded for this clonotype. The chain joins TRBV29-1 to TRBJ2-1, with D possibly being TRBD2 (6 bases). Germline values: CDR1 SQVTM, CDR2 ANQGSEA. V lost 4 bases and J lost 2, with 12 bases in between. CDR3 length: 14 amino acids. The CDR3 here is CSVGGGITYNEQFF. CDR3 nucleotide sequence: TGCAGCGTTGGTGGCGGGATCACCTACAATGAGCAGTTCTTC.

This clonotype was observed a few times. Here the CDR3 reads CASSLDRGLRETQYF. The CDR3 DNA reads TGCGCCAGCAGCTTGGATAGGGGCCTACGAGAGACCCAGTACTTC. This sequence joins TRBV5-1 and TRBJ2-5, with a tentative D call TRBD1 (5 bases). The CDR3 runs 15 residues. Germline CDR1 and CDR2: SGHRS and YFSETQ. V dropped 0 bases and J dropped 4 bases, with 13 bases sitting between them.

This chain connects TRBV15 to TRBJ2-1, with TRBD1 identical over 9 bases. Germline CDR1 is LNHNV and CDR2 is YYDKDF (reference sequence). The V segment lost 4 bases and the J segment 4 bases; nucleotides outside the gene matches: 5. This CDR3 contains 15 residues. The DNA for the CDR3 is TGTGCCACCAGCAAAGGACAGGGGACATACAATGAGCAGTTCTTC. Translating gives CATSKGQGTYNEQFF.

This chain links TRBV20-1 with TRBJ2-7; D is perhaps TRBD2 (6 bases). The CDR3 spans 14 residues. V was clipped by 5 bases and J by 2 bases, with 16 bases between them. The germline V gene has CDR1 DFQATT and CDR2 SNEGSKA (reference sequence). The CDR3 here is CSAPKRDFTYEQYF. The CDR3 coding sequence is TGCAGTGCTCCTAAAAGGGACTTTACCTACGAGCAGTACTTC.

This clonotype has more than one count but fewer than ten. The chain uses TRBV6-5 and TRBJ1-2; D perhaps matches TRBD1 (5 bases). This CDR3 contains 16 residues. Germline CDR1 MNHEY, CDR2 SVGAGI. The V end was cut by 0 bases, the J end by 7 bases, with 18 bases between. The CDR3 loop is CASSYSDRGRRSGYTF. In DNA form, the CDR3 reads TGTGCCAGCAGTTACTCCGATAGGGGACGGCGTAGTGGCTACACCTTC.

This clonotype was observed a handful of times. This rearrangement joins TRBV7-9 to TRBJ2-7; 9 positions match TRBD2. Germline CDR1 SEHNR, CDR2 FQNEAQ (reference sequence). This CDR3 spans 15 amino acids. The V and J ends lost 2 bases and 4 bases, in that order; junction bases with no gene match: 6. The CDR3 DNA follows: TGTGCCAGCAGCTTAATGGGTAGCGGGAGTTACGAGCAGTACTTC. This codes for CASSLMGSGSYEQYF.

This chain joins TRBV12-3 or TRBV12-4 and TRBJ2-3, with D hard to call. This CDR3 is built from 14 residues. V lost 8 bases and J lost 5, with 17 bases in between. This chain's CDR3 is CASQKATELDTQYF. CDR3 DNA: TGTGCCAGCCAGAAAGCGACTGAACTAGATACGCAGTATTTT.

V is TRBV6-2 or TRBV6-3 and J is TRBJ2-1, with 15 bases lining up with TRBD2. The CDR3 runs to 20 residues. V lost 0 bases to trimming and J lost 7 bases; unmatched junction nucleotides: 13. From germline, CDR1 is MNHEY and CDR2 SVGEGT. This CDR3 is CASSYSIGLAGGPVKNEQFF. The CDR3 nucleotides are TGTGCCAGCAGTTACTCGATAGGACTAGCGGGAGGGCCAGTGAAAAATGAGCAGTTCTTC.

This clonotype has just a few counts. The V and J genes are TRBV12-3 or TRBV12-4 and TRBJ2-3, with TRBD2 identical over 10 bases. The CDR3 covers 15 residues. V trimming: 5 bases; J trimming: 6 bases; junction bases outside the gene matches: 8. In DNA, the CDR3 is TGTGCCAGCAGTGGAGCCGGGACTAGCGAGGATACGCAGTATTTT. Protein product: CASSGAGTSEDTQYF.

This clonotype was seen many times. The J gene is TRBJ1-1, the V gene TRBV29-1; D uncertain. CDR1 and CDR2 from the germline V gene are SQVTM and ANQGSEA. V was pared by 7 bases and J by 2 bases, with 14 bases between. CDR3 length: 13 residues. CDR3 sequence: CSAKPGLNTEAFF. The CDR3 DNA is TGCAGCGCTAAGCCGGGTCTCAACACTGAAGCTTTCTTT. Looking up the rest from reference TRBV29-1 and TRBJ1-1 gives the full variable domain: SAVISQKPSRDICQRGTSLTIQCQVDSQVTMMFWYRQQPGQSLTLIATANQGSEATYESGFVIDKFPISRPNLTFSTLTVSNMSPEDSSIYLCSAKPGLNTEAFFGQGTRLTVV.

The chain recombines TRBV27 with TRBJ1-4; the D gene is possibly TRBD1 (5 bases). Trimming cost V 6 bases and J 8 bases, with 16 bases left between them. CDR1 and CDR2 (germline): MNHEY, SMNVEV (reference sequence). CDR3 length: 14 residues. For the CDR3, the DNA is TGTGCCAGCAGGTCGGCTGGGGCAGAGGAAAAACTGTTTTTT. Translation: CASRSAGAEEKLFF.

Only a few counts were recorded for this clonotype. The rearrangement uses TRBV7-2 and TRBJ2-3, with 11 bases identical to TRBD2. Trimming removed 1 base from V and 7 bases from J; junction bases left unmatched: 1. This CDR3 has 14 residues. The germline V gene encodes CDR1 SGHTA and CDR2 FQGNSA. The CDR3 DNA sequence: TGTGCCAGCAGCTTAGAGACTAGCGGGAATACGCAGTATTTT. Translating gives CASSLETSGNTQYF.

CDR3 region: CASSLIPSGITYYEQYF. In nucleotides, the CDR3 is TGCGCCAGCAGCTTGATTCCTAGCGGGATAACATACTACGAGCAGTACTTC. The chain has TRBV5-1 and TRBJ2-7; 9 nucleotides agree with TRBD2. V gave up 1 base and J gave up 3 bases; unmatched junction bases: 11. CDR3 length equals 17 residues. CDR1 SGHRS and CDR2 YFSETQ come from the germline V gene.

This clonotype has just a few counts. V is TRBV28 and J is TRBJ1-2, with D maybe TRBD1 (6 bases). The germline V gene has CDR1 MDHEN and CDR2 SYDVKM. Trimming removed 6 bases at V and 4 bases at J, with 15 bases between. This CDR3 is 14 amino acids long. The CDR3 spells CASSLQGGSYGYTF. The CDR3 region has the DNA TGTGCCAGCAGCCTACAGGGAGGTTCCTATGGCTACACCTTC.

The chain carries TRBV6-2 or TRBV6-3 and TRBJ1-6; no firm D call. CDR3 length: 14 amino acids. Between the trimmed V and J ends, which lost 2 bases and 7 bases, there was a span of 9 bases. CDR1 and CDR2 (germline): MNHEY, SVGEGT. The CDR3 DNA reads TGTGCCAGCAGTTACAACGGACGAAATTCACCCCTCCACTTT. Protein product: CASSYNGRNSPLHF.

The table lists this clonotype with a few counts. V and J are TRBV20-1 and TRBJ2-7; 7 nucleotides align to TRBD2. Germline-derived CDR1 and CDR2 are DFQATT and SNEGSKA (reference sequence). The CDR3 loop spans 14 amino acids. J was trimmed by 3 bases and V by 5 bases; bases with no gene match: 10. CDR3 region: CSAPLTGLIYEQYF. In DNA, the CDR3 is TGCAGTGCTCCCCTTACGGGACTAATCTACGAGCAGTACTTC.

CDR3 in DNA: TGTGCCGTGGGGGAGGGACTGAGCAATCAGCCCCAGCATTTT. This gives the protein CAVGEGLSNQPQHF. This rearrangement joins TRBV19 to TRBJ1-5, with D maybe TRBD1 (5 bases). The CDR3 sequence is 14 residues long. Trimming removed 11 bases from V and 1 base from J, with 15 bases in between. The germline gives CDR1 LNHDA, CDR2 SQIVND (reference sequence). Using reference TRBV19 and TRBJ1-5 for the parts outside the CDR3, the full variable domain is DGGITQSPKYLFRKEGQNVTLSCEQNLNHDAMYWYRQDPGQGLRLIYYSQIVNDFQKGDIAEGYSVSREKKESFPLTVTSAQKNPTAFYLCAVGEGLSNQPQHFGDGTRLSIL.

The chain joins TRBV20-1 to TRBJ2-7; 10 nucleotides align to TRBD2. CDR3 size: 14 residues. Germline-derived CDR1 and CDR2 are DFQATT and SNEGSKA (reference sequence). Trimming took 4 bases from V and 4 from J; bases not matched to a gene: 7. The CDR3 protein is CSANKRGGRYEQYF. CDR3 in DNA: TGCAGTGCTAATAAGCGGGGGGGCCGGTACGAGCAGTACTTC.